The rows below give T cell receptor beta chains drawn from one sample of a study of T cells in Graves' hyperthyroidism and ophthalmopathy. TCRdb re-analysed the multiplex PCR reads in MiXCR, keeping a single row per CDR3 protein. The sample carries under 300,000 distinct CDR3 sequences, roughly an eighth recorded once. The sequencing input was blood. Source of these receptors: a woman aged 40 to 50 with Graves' hyperthyroidism. Both conserved end residues are part of each CDR3. A D gene is named only where the DNA matches it firmly. Only part of the rows carry a size: once, few, many, or a class if the clone is expanded.

CDR3aa | CDR3nt | d_gene | j_gene | abundance | v_gene
CASSVGAGLRETQYF | TGTGCCAGCAGCGTAGGTGCGGGTTTGAGGGAGACCCAGTACTTC | NA | TRBJ2-5 | few | TRBV9
CASSLNSGTPYTGELFF | TGTGCCAGCAGCTTGAACAGTGGGACCCCTTACACCGGGGAGCTGTTTTTT | NA | TRBJ2-2 | NA | TRBV5-6
CASSFEFRNQPQHF | TGTGCCAGCAGTTTCGAATTCAGAAATCAGCCCCAGCATTTT | NA | TRBJ1-5 | many | TRBV28
CASSSDRGNTEAFF | TGTGCCAGCAGTTCCGACAGGGGGAACACTGAAGCTTTCTTT | TRBD1 | TRBJ1-1 | many | TRBV27
CASSSDVTSGRAYEQFF | TGTGCCAGCAGCTCCGACGTTACTAGCGGGAGGGCGTATGAGCAGTTCTTC | TRBD2 | TRBJ2-1 | many | TRBV7-6
CASSSTGDHTDTQYF | TGTGCCAGCAGTAGCACAGGGGACCACACAGATACGCAGTATTTT | TRBD1 | TRBJ2-3 | few | TRBV7-9
CASSLGLLLAKNIQYF | TGTGCCAGCAGCTTAGGCCTGCTCCTAGCCAAAAACATTCAGTACTTC | NA | TRBJ2-4 | many | TRBV13
CLPADLSSYGYTF | TGCCTTCCCGCCGACCTCTCTTCCTATGGCTACACCTTC | NA | TRBJ1-2 | few | TRBV20-1
CSARGTSGTPHNEQFF | TGCAGTGCTAGGGGGACTAGCGGGACTCCACACAATGAGCAGTTCTTC | TRBD2 | TRBJ2-1 | few | TRBV20-1
CASSFTMNTEAFF | TGTGCCAGCAGTTTTACGATGAACACTGAAGCTTTCTTT | NA | TRBJ1-1 | many | TRBV27
CASSWGLAASYEQYF | TGTGCCAGCAGCTGGGGACTAGCGGCCTCCTACGAGCAGTACTTC | TRBD2 | TRBJ2-7 | many | TRBV11-2
CASGEQGDTEAFF | TGTGCCAGCGGGGAACAGGGGGACACTGAAGCTTTCTTT | TRBD1 | TRBJ1-1 | many | TRBV2
CASSLTQNSPLHF | TGTGCCAGCAGTCTGACACAGAATTCACCCCTCCACTTT | NA | TRBJ1-6 | many | TRBV12-3/TRBV12-4
CASSGLAGGPLRETQYF | TGTGCCAGCAGCGGCCTAGCGGGAGGGCCTCTACGGGAGACCCAGTACTTC | TRBD2 | TRBJ2-5 | many | TRBV2
CASSRLADYNEQFF | TGTGCCAGCAGTCGGCTAGCGGATTACAATGAGCAGTTCTTC | TRBD2 | TRBJ2-1 | many | TRBV12-3/TRBV12-4
CASSMGLVYNEQFF | TGTGCCAGCAGCATGGGACTAGTCTACAATGAGCAGTTCTTC | TRBD2 | TRBJ2-1 | many | TRBV11-2
CASSIYARDTQYF | TGTGCCAGTAGTATTTACGCCAGAGATACGCAGTATTTT | NA | TRBJ2-3 | NA | TRBV19
CASSPRDTGWTGRTYEQYF | TGTGCCAGCAGCCCTAGGGACACCGGGTGGACAGGGAGGACCTACGAGCAGTACTTC | TRBD1 | TRBJ2-7 | many | TRBV7-8
CASSLALSFSGSSSKYNEQFF | TGTGCCAGCAGCTTAGCACTTAGTTTTTCGGGGTCTAGTTCAAAGTACAATGAGCAGTTCTTC | NA | TRBJ2-1 | few | TRBV7-8
CASSSPLGGQETQYF | TGTGCCAGCAGCTCACCTCTGGGCGGTCAAGAGACCCAGTACTTC | NA | TRBJ2-5 | many | TRBV11-2
CASNGLAETQYF | TGTGCCAGCAATGGGCTAGCGGAGACCCAGTACTTC | NA | TRBJ2-5 | NA | TRBV11-3
CASSPRTGSRYEQYF | TGTGCCAGCAGCCCAAGAACGGGTTCCCGCTACGAGCAGTACTTC | NA | TRBJ2-7 | NA | TRBV14
CASSLDPRHNEQFF | TGTGCCAGCAGCTTAGACCCTCGACATAATGAGCAGTTCTTC | NA | TRBJ2-1 | many | TRBV11-2
CASSPPGLASHEQFF | TGTGCCAGCAGCCCGCCGGGACTAGCGTCCCATGAGCAGTTCTTC | TRBD2 | TRBJ2-1 | NA | TRBV3-1
CASSQVQVSYEQYF | TGTGCCAGCAGCCAAGTCCAGGTTTCCTACGAGCAGTACTTC | NA | TRBJ2-7 | many | TRBV3-1
CSGARLRSAGHNEQFF | TGCAGTGGTGCCCGTTTGAGGAGCGCCGGTCACAATGAGCAGTTCTTC | NA | TRBJ2-1 | NA | TRBV20-1
CASSPGQGAERDQYF | TGTGCCAGCTCACCGGGACAGGGGGCAGAGAGGGACCAGTACTTC | TRBD1 | TRBJ2-5 | few | TRBV18
CASSSHRGAFSGNTIYF | TGTGCCAGCAGCTCCCACAGGGGCGCCTTCTCTGGAAACACCATATATTTT | TRBD1 | TRBJ1-3 | many | TRBV7-2
CASSSTPGQANQPQHF | TGTGCCAGCAGTTCGACCCCAGGGCAGGCAAATCAGCCCCAGCATTTT | NA | TRBJ1-5 | NA | TRBV6-2/TRBV6-3
CASSLDRSTALYEQYF | TGTGCCAGCAGTTTGGATCGCTCAACGGCCCTCTACGAGCAGTACTTC | NA | TRBJ2-7 | many | TRBV28
CASSSPGLVNEQFF | TGTGCCAGCAGTTCGCCGGGACTAGTGAATGAGCAGTTCTTC | TRBD2 | TRBJ2-1 | many | TRBV6-1
CASSIIGSSNQPQHF | TGTGCCAGTAGTATAATCGGCAGTAGCAATCAGCCCCAGCATTTT | NA | TRBJ1-5 | few | TRBV19
CASSIGQVQSEQYF | TGTGCCAGCAGCATTGGACAGGTTCAGAGTGAGCAGTACTTC | TRBD1 | TRBJ2-7 | many | TRBV7-9
CASSRQMNTEAFF | TGTGCCAGCAGTCGACAGATGAACACTGAAGCTTTCTTT | NA | TRBJ1-1 | many | TRBV12-3/TRBV12-4
CASSLAGAGGADTQYF | TGCGCCAGCAGCTTGGCAGGTGCGGGAGGAGCAGATACGCAGTATTTT | TRBD2 | TRBJ2-3 | few | TRBV5-1
CATSDAASGSPPYEQYF | TGTGCCACCAGTGACGCGGCTAGCGGGAGTCCCCCCTACGAGCAGTACTTC | TRBD2 | TRBJ2-7 | many | TRBV24-1
CASRPAGTGELFF | TGTGCCAGCAGGCCAGCGGGAACCGGGGAGCTGTTTTTT | TRBD2 | TRBJ2-2 | NA | TRBV6-1
CASSIPGGNYGYTF | TGTGCCAGTAGTATCCCTGGGGGAAACTATGGCTACACCTTC | NA | TRBJ1-2 | few | TRBV19
CASSLSSAGVKETQYF | TGTGCCAGCAGCCTCTCCTCGGCAGGGGTTAAAGAGACCCAGTACTTC | NA | TRBJ2-5 | NA | TRBV9
CASSPGGVTNEKLFF | TGTGCCAGCAGCCCAGGGGGCGTTACTAATGAAAAACTGTTTTTT | TRBD1 | TRBJ1-4 | many | TRBV28
CASSPRDREWFYGYTF | TGTGCCAGCAGTCCCCGGGACAGGGAATGGTTCTATGGCTACACCTTC | TRBD1 | TRBJ1-2 | many | TRBV27
CASRPPGQGLGYTF | TGTGCCAGCAGACCCCCCGGACAGGGCCTTGGCTACACCTTC | TRBD1 | TRBJ1-2 | many | TRBV6-2/TRBV6-3